Listed below are T cell receptor beta chains from one sample, sequenced in a study of blood T cells in healthy people across ages. TCRdb re-called the 5' RACE reads through MiXCR, storing one row per CDR3 protein. This table holds approximately 790,000 distinct CDR3 sequences, 62% found once. The material sequenced was blood. These receptors originate from a man aged 25 to 45 in good health. Each CDR3 is given with its conserved first and last residue. D genes are given only for firm matches. Expanded clones get a size class; other rows say once, few or many, or leave the size out.

few | - | TRBJ2-1 | TRBV6-2/TRBV6-3 | TGTGCCAGCTCGAGACAGTCACCCGCGTTCTACAATGAGCAGTTCTTC | CASSRQSPAFYNEQFF
- | TRBD1 | TRBJ1-2 | TRBV27 | TGTGCCAGCAGTTTAGAGGGACAGGGGTTTTATGGCTACACCTTC | CASSLEGQGFYGYTF
- | - | TRBJ2-5 | TRBV11-2 | TGTGCCAGCAGCTCCTCAGGGGGGGCGTACCAAGAGACCCAGTTCTTT | CASSSSGGAYQETQFF
- | - | TRBJ1-1 | TRBV29-1 | TGCAGCGTTATAGGACAGCCGAACACTGAAGCTTTCTTT | CSVIGQPNTEAFF
- | - | TRBJ1-6 | TRBV4-3 | TGCGCCAGCAGCCAAGAAAGACCTGGTCCTCTCCACTTT | CASSQERPGPLHF
- | - | TRBJ2-1 | TRBV5-1 | TGCGCCAGCAGCTTGGAGGTGCCCCTTACAGATGAGCAGTTCTTC | CASSLEVPLTDEQFF
- | - | TRBJ2-7 | TRBV9 | TGTGCCAGCAGCGGCAGTTCTTCCTACGAGCAGTACTTC | CASSGSSSYEQYF
- | TRBD2 | TRBJ2-1 | TRBV20-1 | TGCAGTGCGTCCCCCGGGACTAGCGGGCACAATGAGCAGTTCTTC | CSASPGTSGHNEQFF
- | TRBD1 | TRBJ1-2 | TRBV6-5 | TGTGCCAGCAGTTACTCTGGCTGGGCCGGGACAGGGAATGGCTACACCTTC | CASSYSGWAGTGNGYTF
- | - | TRBJ2-5 | TRBV2 | TGTGCCAGCCGCGGGGATCCTGGGAACAATGAGCAGTACTTC | CASRGDPGNNEQYF
once | - | TRBJ2-3 | TRBV3-1 | TGTGCCAGCAGCCGACGCCCGGACAGCTACACAGATACGCAGTATTTT | CASSRRPDSYTDTQYF
- | - | TRBJ2-7 | TRBV20-1 | TGCAGTGCTAGAGGTGGAGGGTGGAGAGACGAGCAGTACTTC | CSARGGGWRDEQYF
few | - | TRBJ2-1 | TRBV15 | TGTGCCACCAGATCGGGTAATGAGCAGTTCTTC | CATRSGNEQFF
many | TRBD1 | TRBJ1-2 | TRBV12-3/TRBV12-4 | TGTGCCAGCAGCCAAAGTCCGGGACAGGGGGCTTCCAACTATGGCTACACCTTC | CASSQSPGQGASNYGYTF
- | - | TRBJ1-5 | TRBV5-8 | TGTGCCAGCAGCATTCCGAGCAGGGTGAATCAGCCCCAGCATTTT | CASSIPSRVNQPQHF
- | - | TRBJ1-3 | TRBV4-3 | TGCGCCAGCAGCCAAGATCTTGTGGGCCTCTCTGGAAACACCATATATTTT | CASSQDLVGLSGNTIYF
- | TRBD1 | TRBJ2-1 | TRBV6-2/TRBV6-3 | TGTGCCAGCAGTTACTCGAGGGGGCGGCGGCTCAATGAGCAGTTCTTC | CASSYSRGRRLNEQFF
many | - | TRBJ1-2 | TRBV30 | TGTGCCTGGAGTGTTGGACGGCAGGGGTATGGCTACACCTTC | CAWSVGRQGYGYTF
- | TRBD1 | TRBJ2-4 | TRBV6-6 | TGTGCCAGCAGTGACAGGGGGACGGTAAACATTCAGTACTTC | CASSDRGTVNIQYF
- | - | TRBJ2-7 | TRBV12-3/TRBV12-4 | TGTGCCTCTAGCAAGGACGGAGGGTCCTACGAGCAGTACTTC | CASSKDGGSYEQYF
- | - | TRBJ1-5 | TRBV20-1 | TGCAGTGCTCGCCCAGGGGTCGAACAGCCCCAGCATTTT | CSARPGVEQPQHF
- | TRBD1 | TRBJ1-2 | TRBV5-1 | TGCGCCAGCAGACCTGGGACAGTCGATGTTAACTATGGCTACACCTTC | CASRPGTVDVNYGYTF
- | - | TRBJ1-1 | TRBV9 | TGTGCCAGCAGCGCAGCGTCGAGGGGGAACACTGAAGCTTTCTTT | CASSAASRGNTEAFF
- | - | TRBJ1-2 | TRBV5-1 | TGCGCCAGCAGCTTGGATGCAGGGAGCCGCTACACCTTC | CASSLDAGSRYTF
once | - | TRBJ2-3 | TRBV7-2 | TGTGCCAGCAGCCGCTTCCAACCTAGCACAGATACGCAGTATTTT | CASSRFQPSTDTQYF
- | - | TRBJ1-5 | TRBV11-2 | TGTGCCAGCAGCTCTGGGACGTCGGGCAATCAGCCCCAGCATTTT | CASSSGTSGNQPQHF
- | - | TRBJ2-3 | TRBV6-6 | TGTGCCAGCAGCCTACAGGGTACTGAGGCAGATACGCAGTATTTT | CASSLQGTEADTQYF
- | TRBD1 | TRBJ1-4 | TRBV28 | TGTGCCAGCAGTATAACACAGGGGGCACGGGAAAAACTGTTTTTT | CASSITQGAREKLFF
few | - | TRBJ1-5 | TRBV5-1 | TGCGCCAGCAGCTGGGGCCCCGAAAGCAATCAGCCCCAGCATTTT | CASSWGPESNQPQHF
- | - | TRBJ2-7 | TRBV14 | TGTGCCAGCAGCCAAGATCTAGGACTCGAGCAGTACTTC | CASSQDLGLEQYF
- | TRBD1 | TRBJ1-2 | TRBV6-5 | TGTGCCAGCAGTTCCGGGACAGGGATAATAAACTATGGCTACACCTTC | CASSSGTGIINYGYTF
- | - | TRBJ2-1 | TRBV20-1 | TGCAGTGCACCTCCCTACAATGAGCAGTTCTTC | CSAPPYNEQFF
- | - | TRBJ2-5 | TRBV28 | TGTGCCAGCAGTCCCTCCCCCCAGGACCGGCCTACGGAGACCCAGTACTTC | CASSPSPQDRPTETQYF
few | TRBD1 | TRBJ2-7 | TRBV6-5 | TGTGCCAGCAGCCGCGGACAGGGCCCGATGGGCGAGCAGTACTTC | CASSRGQGPMGEQYF
once | TRBD2 | TRBJ2-1 | TRBV20-1 | TGCAGTGGGGTGGATATCGGACTAGCGGGGATCTACAATGAGCAGTTCTTC | CSGVDIGLAGIYNEQFF
- | - | TRBJ1-5 | TRBV6-2/TRBV6-3 | TGTGCCAGCACCCGAGGGGGGGGCCCACAGCCCCAGCATTTT | CASTRGGGPQPQHF
few | - | TRBJ2-7 | TRBV27 | TGTGCCAGCAGGCAGGGGACCGACGGGTCCGAGCAGTACTTC | CASRQGTDGSEQYF
once | - | TRBJ1-6 | TRBV25-1 | TGTGCCAGCAGTGGCCCACCAGGAGCACCCCTCCACTTT | CASSGPPGAPLHF
few | - | TRBJ2-7 | TRBV15 | TGTGCCACCAGCAGAGAAGTGAACTCCTACGAGCAGTACTTC | CATSREVNSYEQYF
few | - | TRBJ2-7 | TRBV4-2 | TGTGCCAGCAGCCAAGGGAACTGGGTTTCGGAGCAGTACTTC | CASSQGNWVSEQYF